The 29 T cell receptor beta chains below were found in one sample sequenced in a study of cytomegalovirus exposure and HLA in healthy donors. In the PCR, 60 Vbeta and 13 Jbeta primers were used. Profiling relied on immunoSEQ multiplex PCR, and the TCRdb table lists in-frame clones only, not all of them. In the table there are approximately 88,000 clones, over 75% of which are singletons. Sequencing was done on a sample of PBMCs. The receptors stem from a man aged 50 to 59 in good health and CMV-seropositive.

The rearrangement joins TRBV6-4 to TRBJ1-1; 7 bases line up with TRBD1. CDR3 length: 16 residues. CDR1 is MRHNA and CDR2 is SNTAGT in the germline V gene. Losses at the gene ends were 0 bases for V and 4 bases for J; bases not matched to a gene: 8. CDR3 region: CASSDSRGPRGTEAFF. CDR3 bases: TGTGCCAGCAGTGACTCGAGGGGGCCAAGAGGCACTGAAGCTTTCTTT.

The chain has TRBV2 and TRBJ2-5; possible D gene TRBD2, 7 bases. CDR1 is SNHLY and CDR2 is FYNNEI in the germline V gene. V was shortened by 0 bases and J by 5 bases, with 13 bases between the two germline ends. This CDR3 comprises 15 residues. CDR3 region: CASSEALGGGETQYF. The CDR3 DNA sequence: TGTGCCAGCAGTGAAGCGCTAGGGGGAGGGGAGACCCAGTACTTC.

This clone occurred a few times. This chain uses TRBV6-1 with TRBJ1-2; D gene uncertain. Germline V gene lookup returns CDR1 MNHNS and CDR2 SASEGT. This CDR3 contains 20 residues. V gave up 2 bases and J gave up 1 base, with 26 bases separating them. Here the CDR3 DNA reads TGTGCCAGCAGTGAACCTGTCAAACCTAGGCCCTATATACATAACTATGGCTACACCTTC. This sequence encodes CASSEPVKPRPYIHNYGYTF.

About this clone itself: Compared with germline, one end of the junction differs, possibly owing to a read error. The V and J genes are TRBV6-5 and TRBJ1-2; D may be TRBD1 (5 bases). This CDR3 is 15 amino acids long. Germline V gene data show CDR1 as MNHEY and CDR2 as SVGAGI. CDR3 bases: TGTGCCAGCAGGCCAATGGGGCAGGGAAACTATGGCTACCCCTTC. Protein product: CASRPMGQGNYGYPF.

This clone came up a few times. V usage is TRBV7-2 and J usage is TRBJ2-2, with TRBD1 matching 8 bases. The V segment lost 5 bases and the J segment 6 bases; nucleotides outside the gene matches: 5. This CDR3 is built from 14 residues. The V gene's germline CDR1 is SGHTA and CDR2 FQGNSA. The CDR3 region is CASSTRDRPGELFF. CDR3 bases: TGTGCCAGCAGCACCCGGGACAGGCCCGGGGAGCTGTTTTTT.

The J gene is TRBJ2-2, the V gene TRBV5-1; no clear D. Germline V gene lookup returns CDR1 SGHRS and CDR2 YFSETQ. The CDR3 length is 16 residues. V lost 1 base and J 1 base, leaving 11 bases between the germline ends. CDR3 nucleotides: TGCGCCAGCAGCTTGTCGCATTCGGGGAACACCGGGGAGCTGTTTTTT. Protein product: CASSLSHSGNTGELFF. The complete variable domain, with remaining parts taken from reference TRBV5-1 and TRBJ2-2, reads KAGVTQTPRYLIKTRGQQVTLSCSPISGHRSVSWYQQTPGQGLQFLFEYFSETQRNKGNFPGRFSGRQFSNSRSEMNVSTLELGDSALYLCASSLSHSGNTGELFFGEGSRLTVL.

This rearrangement joins TRBV7-9 to TRBJ1-3, with a possible D match to TRBD1 (6 bases). Germline CDR1 reads SEHNR; CDR2 reads FQNEAQ (reference sequence). Deletions cut 5 bases from V and 0 bases from J, with 20 bases between. CDR3 length equals 18 residues. CDR3 loop: CASSRPPWGHRSGNTIYF. DNA of the CDR3: TGTGCCAGCAGCCGTCCACCCTGGGGACACCGCTCTGGAAACACCATATATTTT.

The chain employs TRBV5-1 and TRBJ1-2, with D possibly TRBD1 on 6 matching bases. Trimming took 0 bases from V and 7 from J, leaving 22 bases between them. CDR1 is SGHRS, CDR2 YFSETQ, per germline. The CDR3 totals 17 residues. CDR3 region: CASSLAPGTPPGVGYTF. The CDR3 DNA reads TGCGCCAGCAGCTTGGCTCCCGGGACACCTCCAGGCGTTGGCTACACCTTC.

This clone was recorded a few times. The chain employs TRBV2 and TRBJ2-3; 10 positions match TRBD2. V dropped 4 bases and J dropped 2; count of bases not matched to a gene: 6. The CDR3 has 16 residues. The germline V gene encodes CDR1 SNHLY and CDR2 FYNNEI. CDR3 DNA: TGTGCCAGCAGTGGGGAGCGGGGGGGCCTCACAGATACGCAGTATTTT. This sequence encodes CASSGERGGLTDTQYF. Variable domain in full (rest from reference TRBV2 and TRBJ2-3): EPEVTQTPSHQVTQMGQEVILRCVPISNHLYFYWYRQILGQKVEFLVSFYNNEISEKSEIFDDQFSVERPDGSNFTLKIRSTKLEDSAMYFCASSGERGGLTDTQYFGPGTRLTVL.

To note about this clone: One junction end disagrees with the germline gene, perhaps due to a read error. The sample holds other DNA sequences that translate to the same CDR3. CDR3 sequence: CAMGREASNQPQHF. The CDR3 nucleotides read TGTGCCATGGGCAGGGAGGCGAGCAATCAGCCCCAGCACTTT. The chain links TRBV2 to TRBJ1-5; tentatively, D is TRBD1 (5 bases). Germline lookup yields CDR1 SNHLY and CDR2 FYNNEI. The CDR3 totals 14 residues. The whole variable domain, remainder taken from reference TRBV2 and TRBJ1-5, is EPEVTQTPSHQVTQMGQEVILRCVPISNHLYFYWYRQILGQKVEFLVSFYNNEISEKSEIFDDQFSVERPDGSNFTLKIRSTKLEDSAMYFCAMGREASNQPQHFGDGTRLSIL.

The chain recombines TRBV6-1 with TRBJ1-1; D gene unclear. The CDR3 contains 14 residues. V lost 7 bases, J lost 2 bases, and 14 bases lay in between. Germline loops: CDR1 MNHNS, CDR2 SASEGT. CDR3 coding DNA: TGTGCCAGCACTGGGCTGGCAGGCAACACTGAAGCTTTCTTT. Translation gives CASTGLAGNTEAFF.

The V and J genes are TRBV15 and TRBJ1-5; D may be TRBD1 (6 bases). This CDR3 is built from 14 residues. The germline V gene has CDR1 LNHNV and CDR2 YYDKDF (reference sequence). V shed 2 bases and J shed 4 bases, with 9 bases lying between them. The CDR3 bases are TGTGCCACCAGCAGAAGGGACACTAATCAGCCCCAGCATTTT. The encoded protein is CATSRRDTNQPQHF.

This chain connects TRBV7-2 to TRBJ1-5; D remains unclear. From germline, CDR1 is SGHTA and CDR2 FQGNSA. V shed 5 bases and J shed 3 bases, with 8 bases lying between them. The CDR3 extends over 13 amino acids. This CDR3 reads CASSPRVNQPQHF. CDR3 bases: TGTGCCAGCAGCCCGAGGGTCAATCAGCCCCAGCATTTT.

The chain recombines TRBV7-2 with TRBJ2-3; the D gene is possibly TRBD2 (5 bases). CDR1 SGHTA and CDR2 FQGNSA come from the germline V gene. This CDR3 has 12 residues. V lost 2 bases and J 6 bases, leaving 6 bases between the germline ends. CDR3 sequence: CASSLWEDTQYF. The CDR3 region has the DNA TGTGCCAGCAGCTTATGGGAGGATACGCAGTATTTT.

This clone was picked up a small number of times. V usage is TRBV19 and J usage is TRBJ1-1; 8 bases agree with TRBD1. The length of the CDR3 is 15 residues. Trimming took 2 bases from V and 1 from J; bases not matched to a gene: 3. The germline gives CDR1 LNHDA, CDR2 SQIVND (reference sequence). In DNA form, the CDR3 reads TGTGCCAGTAGTATACAGGGGGCGCCGAACACTGAAGCTTTCTTT. This translates into CASSIQGAPNTEAFF.

This clone was seen a handful of times. J is TRBJ1-4 and V is TRBV5-1; D gene uncertain. The CDR3 is made up of 13 amino acids. Germline CDR1 SGHRS, CDR2 YFSETQ. Trimming took 7 bases from V and 0 from J, leaving 7 bases between them. The CDR3, as DNA: TGCGCCAGCCGTTCAGCAACTAATGAAAAACTGTTTTTT. Its protein is CASRSATNEKLFF.

The rearrangement joins TRBV19 to TRBJ2-2; 8 bases agree with TRBD1. V dropped 8 bases and J dropped 2; count of bases not matched to a gene: 7. Looked up from germline, CDR1 is LNHDA and CDR2 is SQIVND (reference sequence). There are 15 residues in the CDR3. The DNA of the CDR3 is TGTGCCAGTCGCCCGGGACAGGCAAACACCGGGGAGCTGTTTTTT. Encoded protein: CASRPGQANTGELFF. Drawing the rest from reference TRBV19 and TRBJ2-2, the complete variable domain is DGGITQSPKYLFRKEGQNVTLSCEQNLNHDAMYWYRQDPGQGLRLIYYSQIVNDFQKGDIAEGYSVSREKKESFPLTVTSAQKNPTAFYLCASRPGQANTGELFFGEGSRLTVL.

This clone has a handful of counts. The V and J genes are TRBV5-1 and TRBJ2-2; 7 bases are shared with TRBD1. Germline CDR1 and CDR2: SGHRS and YFSETQ. Trimming removed 6 bases from V and 3 bases from J; junction bases left unmatched: 5. This CDR3 has 14 residues. CDR3 loop: CASTEQGYTGELFF. CDR3 sequence (DNA): TGCGCCAGCACCGAACAGGGGTACACCGGGGAGCTGTTTTTT.

The chain is built from TRBV18 and TRBJ2-3; D ambiguous. With 3 bases removed from V and 2 bases from J, the gap between germline ends came to 12 bases. The CDR3 is made up of 15 amino acids. Germline CDR1 is KGHSH and CDR2 is LQKENI. The CDR3 DNA reads TGTGCCAGCTCACCTGGCGGCCCGAACACAGATACGCAGTATTTT. Translated, it gives CASSPGGPNTDTQYF. The full variable domain, its missing parts supplied by reference TRBV18 and TRBJ2-3, is NAGVMQNPRHLVRRRGQEARLRCSPMKGHSHVYWYRQLPEEGLKFMVYLQKENIIDESGMPKERFSAEFPKEGPSILRIQQVVRGDSAAYFCASSPGGPNTDTQYFGPGTRLTVL.

As DNA, the CDR3 is TGTGCCAGTAGTACCTCCCGTATAGGACAGGAGACCCAGTACTTC. As protein: CASSTSRIGQETQYF. The chain uses TRBV19 and TRBJ2-5; weak D call: TRBD1 (6 bases). Trimming shortened V by 4 bases and J by 5 bases, and 17 bases separated the two germline ends. The CDR3 spans 15 residues. Germline V CDR1 and CDR2: LNHDA, SQIVND (reference sequence).

The chain is built from TRBV19 and TRBJ2-7; TRBD1 agrees at 9 bases. Germline V gene data show CDR1 as LNHDA and CDR2 as SQIVND (reference sequence). The length of the CDR3 is 16 residues. The junction had 7 bases not matched to a gene; V was cut back by 0 bases and J by 4 bases. The CDR3 is CASSIDLQGARYEQYF. CDR3 in DNA: TGTGCCAGTAGTATAGATCTACAGGGGGCTCGGTACGAGCAGTACTTC.

A few counts support this clone. As DNA, the CDR3 is TGTGCCAGCATGCTTACTTTACAGGGGTTCGAGCAGTACTTC. This sequence encodes CASMLTLQGFEQYF. The chain joins TRBV7-9 to TRBJ2-7; 7 bases are a match to TRBD1. Germline CDR1 and CDR2: SEHNR and FQNEAQ (reference sequence). The length of the CDR3 is 14 residues. Trimming cost V 7 bases and J 6 bases; bases outside gene matches: 12.

V and J are TRBV6-5 and TRBJ1-2; 12 nucleotides align to TRBD1. This CDR3 spans 15 amino acids. J lost 2 bases, V lost 5 bases, and 3 bases had no gene match. Per the germline V gene, CDR1 is MNHEY and CDR2 is SVGAGI. The CDR3 bases are TGTGCCAGCAGTCCAGGGACAGGGGGCAACTATGGCTACACCTTC. Translated: CASSPGTGGNYGYTF.

This chain connects TRBV15 to TRBJ2-1; TRBD2 matches 16 bases. Germline V gene lookup returns CDR1 LNHNV and CDR2 YYDKDF (reference sequence). CDR3 length: 19 amino acids. J was trimmed by 3 bases and V by 6 bases; bases with no gene match: 11. The CDR3 region has the DNA TGTGCCACCAGGGACCCGGGACTAGCGGGGGGGTTTCACTACAATGAGCAGTTCTTC. It encodes CATRDPGLAGGFHYNEQFF.

Notes on this clone: An end of the junction differs from the germline gene, which may be a read error. V is TRBV18 and J is TRBJ1-5, with 7 bases matching TRBD1. The germline gives CDR1 KGHSH, CDR2 LQKENI. The length of the CDR3 is 15 residues. In DNA, the CDR3 is TGTGCCAGCTCGGGCGGCCCCACAGGGGATAAGCCCCAGAATTTT. It is translated as CASSGGPTGDKPQNF.

V usage is TRBV11-2 and J usage is TRBJ1-1; 9 nucleotides agree with TRBD1. Germline trimming cut 4 bases from V and 4 bases from J; bases unmatched to any gene: 4. The CDR3 is 14 residues long. CDR1 and CDR2 (germline): SGHAT, FQNNGV. The chain's CDR3 is CASSSGTGSTEAFF. Here the CDR3 DNA reads TGTGCCAGCAGCTCCGGGACAGGGAGCACTGAAGCTTTCTTT.

The chain combines TRBV15 with TRBJ2-2, with 8 bases matching TRBD1. The CDR3 contains 16 residues. The V and J ends lost 1 base and 5 bases, in that order; junction bases with no gene match: 6. CDR1 is LNHNV and CDR2 is YYDKDF in the germline V gene (reference sequence). CDR3 sequence (DNA): TGTGCCACCAGCAGAGCTGACAGGGGTTCGACCGGGGAGCTGTTTTTT. This sequence encodes CATSRADRGSTGELFF.

The chain recombines TRBV15 with TRBJ1-2, with 12 nucleotides matching TRBD1. There are 16 residues in the CDR3. Trimming took 2 bases from V and 7 from J; bases not matched to a gene: 8. Looked up from germline, CDR1 is LNHNV and CDR2 is YYDKDF (reference sequence). The CDR3 sequence is CATSRNPGQGAPGYTF. The CDR3 nucleotides read TGTGCCACCAGCAGAAATCCGGGACAGGGGGCTCCTGGCTACACCTTC.

J is TRBJ2-3 and V is TRBV28, with 13 bases aligning to TRBD2. The CDR3 contains 16 residues. V gave up 6 bases and J gave up 8 bases; unmatched junction bases: 11. Germline lookup yields CDR1 MDHEN and CDR2 SYDVKM. The CDR3 region has the DNA TGTGCCAGCAGCCTGACTAGCGGGGGGCTACGGGGTACGCAGTATTTT. Translated, it gives CASSLTSGGLRGTQYF.